This T cell receptor beta chain was recorded in a study of OX40 agonist ivuxolimab in advanced cancers. Study observations and caveats: On average, a greater number of expanded clones characterised CD8+ T cells relative to CD4+.

The V end lost 6 bases, the J end lost 3 bases, and 9 bases lay between the germline ends. Germline assignment: CDR1 MNHNY and CDR2 SVGAGI (reference sequence). The CDR3 has 14 amino acids. The protocol was immunoSEQ multiplex PCR, while the TCRdb copy is restricted to in-frame clones and leaves out a portion. Found here are roughly 25,000 clones, over 75% of them singletons; the top ten hold 48%. Note on this clone: What it binds is not known.

Patients were excluded for autoimmune disease history or systemic immunosuppression. This chain uses TRBV6-6 with TRBJ1-6; D is possibly TRBD1 (6 bases). The clonotype originates from an adult with an advanced solid tumor such as melanoma, head and neck, liver or kidney cancer. This sample comprised CD4+ or CD8+ T cells sorted from blood, obtained in a trial of the OX40 agonist ivuxolimab. CDR3 nucleotides: TGTGCCAGCAGGCCGGGACACTATAATTCACCCCTCCACTTT. Translated: CASRPGHYNSPLHF.